The 25 T cell receptor beta chains presented below share a single source sample, sequenced in a study of Graves' ophthalmopathy and Graves' hyperthyroidism. From RNA, the CDR3 regions of TCR beta chains were amplified and sequenced. A first-round RT-PCR used HTBI primers, followed by a second-round multiplex PCR. TCRdb analysed the multiplex PCR reads with MiXCR anew, one entry per CDR3 protein. This sample carries under 350,000 distinct CDR3 sequences, 15% to 20% of them seen once, and the ten largest clones take 10% to 15%. The material sequenced was peripheral blood. The receptors here all came from an adult man with Graves' ophthalmopathy.

This chain joins TRBV20-1 and TRBJ2-7; 8 nucleotides match TRBD1. With V trimmed by 6 bases and J by 5 bases, 9 bases remained unmatched. The germline CDR1 and CDR2 sequences are DFQATT and SNEGSKA (reference sequence). This CDR3 region has 13 residues. CDR3 protein: CSAPDRVVDEQYF. The CDR3 DNA reads as TGCAGTGCCCCGGACAGGGTCGTCGACGAGCAGTACTTC.

This chain uses TRBV6-1 with TRBJ2-5; 7 positions agree with TRBD1. J lost 4 bases, V lost 6 bases, and 11 bases had no gene match. CDR1 is MNHNS and CDR2 is SASEGT in the germline V gene. This CDR3 contains 15 residues. The CDR3 DNA reads as TGTGCCAGCAGAAAACGGACAGGTTCAGGAGAGACCCAGTACTTC. Residues: CASRKRTGSGETQYF.

This clonotype has at least ten counts. The chain combines TRBV7-3 with TRBJ1-1; unclear D gene. Trimming stripped 3 bases from V and 3 bases from J, with 8 bases between. CDR3 size: 13 residues. In germline, CDR1 is SGHTA, CDR2 FQGTGA. In DNA, the CDR3 is TGTGCCAGCAGCTTCACGAGTTACACTGAAGCTTTCTTT. This codes for CASSFTSYTEAFF.

This clonotype was seen at least ten times. With a much larger clone just one base away, this may be a read error. The V and J genes are TRBV12-3 or TRBV12-4 and TRBJ2-5, with D hard to call. CDR3 size: 11 residues. V was cut by 6 bases and J by 4 bases, with 6 bases left in between. The CDR3 coding sequence is TGTGCCAGCAGAGTCGCAGAGACCCAGTACTTC. Translation gives CASRVAETQYF.

This clonotype was detected ten times or more. This rearrangement joins TRBV2 to TRBJ2-5; possible D gene TRBD2, 5 bases. Per germline, CDR1 SNHLY and CDR2 FYNNEI. The CDR3 runs to 12 residues. V dropped 9 bases and J dropped 4 bases, with 12 bases sitting between them. The CDR3 is CARSGLGETQYF. The CDR3 DNA sequence: TGTGCCAGGTCGGGGTTAGGAGAGACCCAGTACTTC.

This clonotype was picked up many times. The chain joins TRBV28 to TRBJ2-5; the D gene is possibly TRBD2 (6 bases). Germline V gives CDR1 MDHEN, CDR2 SYDVKM. V was clipped by 3 bases and J by 5 bases, with 13 bases between them. This CDR3 has 14 residues. The CDR3 bases are TGTGCCAGCAGTTTCCGGGGGAGGTGGGAGACCCAGTACTTC. This encodes CASSFRGRWETQYF.

This clonotype was picked up many times. This chain links TRBV7-3 with TRBJ1-2; D perhaps matches TRBD1 (6 bases). Germline CDR1 and CDR2: SGHTA and FQGTGA. The CDR3 length is 15 residues. The V gene lost 6 bases and the J gene lost 4 bases, with 18 bases spanning the gap. Here the CDR3 DNA reads TGTGCCAGCAGTCCTTTCGCGGACAGTCCCTATGGCTACACCTTC. Protein product: CASSPFADSPYGYTF.

This clonotype appeared many times. The chain carries TRBV7-8 and TRBJ2-1; 11 nucleotides align to TRBD2. From germline, CDR1 is SGHVS and CDR2 FQNEAQ. This CDR3 has 16 amino acids. The V gene end was trimmed by 3 bases and the J gene end by 4 bases; junction bases not matched to a gene: 5. In DNA, the CDR3 is TGTGCCAGCAGCTTGGCCGGGACTAGCGGATACAATGAGCAGTTCTTC. Its protein product is CASSLAGTSGYNEQFF.

This clonotype was counted many times. For the CDR3, the DNA is TGTGCCAGCAGCTATGACAGCGGGAACACTGAAGCTTTCTTT. This encodes CASSYDSGNTEAFF. The genes are TRBV5-4 and TRBJ1-1, with D perhaps TRBD1 (5 bases). The germline V gene has CDR1 SGHNT and CDR2 YYREEE (reference sequence). The V gene lost 3 bases and the J gene lost 1 base, with 10 bases spanning the gap. The CDR3 contains 14 residues.

This clonotype has at least ten counts. V gene TRBV7-9 combines with J gene TRBJ2-7; D could derive from TRBD1 or TRBD2 (6 bases each). V lost 5 bases to trimming and J lost 3 bases, with 17 bases between them. There are 15 residues in the CDR3. The germline gives CDR1 SEHNR, CDR2 FQNEAQ (reference sequence). As DNA, the CDR3 is TGTGCCAGCAGCGACCAGGGGAGGACGGGCTACGAGCAGTACTTC. It yields the protein CASSDQGRTGYEQYF.

This clonotype was observed at least ten times. V usage is TRBV10-1 and J usage is TRBJ2-7; 7 bases map to TRBD2. Trimming cost V 6 bases and J 0 bases; bases outside gene matches: 11. Germline CDR1 reads WNHNN; CDR2 reads SYGVQD (reference sequence). CDR3 size: 16 residues. The CDR3, as DNA: TGCGCCAGCAGCCCCTTAGCGGGTAGGAGCTCCTACGAGCAGTACTTC. It translates to CASSPLAGRSSYEQYF.

The chain joins TRBV27 to TRBJ1-1; a weak D match, TRBD1 (6 bases). The CDR3 extends over 14 amino acids. Trimming shortened V by 5 bases and J by 5 bases, and 15 bases separated the two germline ends. Looked up from germline, CDR1 is MNHEY and CDR2 is SMNVEV (reference sequence). The DNA of the CDR3 is TGTGCCAGCAGTCAACAGGGAGGTGAGACTGAAGCTTTCTTT. Amino acid sequence: CASSQQGGETEAFF.

There are many counts of this clonotype. The chain combines TRBV13 with TRBJ2-7; 7 nucleotides line up with TRBD2. The CDR3 is 17 amino acids. The V gene's germline CDR1 is PRHDT and CDR2 FYEKMQ (reference sequence). V shed 5 bases and J 5 bases; nucleotides not matched to a gene: 18. The CDR3 nucleotides read TGTGCCAGCAGCCGCCCCGGGCGGGCTAGCGGTAAACACGAGCAGTACTTC. Translated: CASSRPGRASGKHEQYF.

In its sample, this clonotype was seen a few times. One end of the junction fails to match germline, which may point to a read error. The CDR3: CSTSSYSYTF. CDR3 DNA: TGCTCTACGAGTAGCTATAGCTACACCTTC. V and J are TRBV20-1 and TRBJ1-2; the D is unclear. Looked up from germline, CDR1 is DFQATT and CDR2 is SNEGSKA (reference sequence). This CDR3 contains 10 residues.

The sample holds many counts of this clonotype. The chain combines TRBV14 with TRBJ2-7; 11 positions agree with TRBD2. Trimming took 0 bases from V and 6 from J; bases not matched to a gene: 13. There are 18 residues in the CDR3. CDR1 is SGHDN and CDR2 is FVKESK in the germline V gene. The CDR3 DNA is TGTGCCAGCAGCCAAGAACGTTCGGCTAGCGGGAGGCCCCGCGAGCAGTACTTC. Its translation is CASSQERSASGRPREQYF. Looking up the rest from reference TRBV14 and TRBJ2-7 gives the full variable domain: EAGVTQFPSHSVIEKGQTVTLRCDPISGHDNLYWYRRVMGKEIKFLLHFVKESKQDESGMPNNRFLAERTGGTYSTLKVQPAELEDSGVYFCASSQERSASGRPREQYFGPGTRLTVT.

This clonotype was seen at least ten times. The rearrangement links TRBV2 to TRBJ2-5; perhaps D is TRBD1 or TRBD2 (5 bases each). The CDR3 loop spans 13 amino acids. Deletions cut 8 bases from V and 5 bases from J, with 15 bases between. Looked up from germline, CDR1 is SNHLY and CDR2 is FYNNEI. CDR3 sequence (DNA): TGTGCCAGCGACTCGGGGCAGTCGGAGACCCAGTACTTC. This codes for CASDSGQSETQYF.

Many counts were recorded for this clonotype. V is TRBV12-3 or TRBV12-4 and J is TRBJ2-3; 12 bases line up with TRBD2. The CDR3 is made up of 16 amino acids. V dropped 5 bases and J dropped 4; count of bases not matched to a gene: 7. CDR3 nucleotides: TGTGCCAGCAGTCGTCTAGCGGGAGGGCCACCAGATACGCAGTATTTT. Encoded protein: CASSRLAGGPPDTQYF.

The chain employs TRBV10-3 and TRBJ2-7; 11 nucleotides agree with TRBD1. Germline trimming cut 2 bases from V and 5 bases from J; bases unmatched to any gene: 5. Looked up from germline, CDR1 is ENHRY and CDR2 is SYGVKD. This CDR3 has 15 amino acids. CDR3 in DNA: TGTGCCATCAGTGAGCCGGACAGGGGGCAGGACGAGCAGTACTTC. Translating gives CAISEPDRGQDEQYF.

This clonotype was counted ten times or more. The chain recombines TRBV15 with TRBJ2-5; the match to TRBD2 covers 10 bases. CDR1 and CDR2 (germline): LNHNV, YYDKDF (reference sequence). The ends lost 1 base at V and 5 bases at J; junction bases unmatched: 7. This CDR3 region has 16 residues. CDR3 in amino acids: CATSRVAGGGWETQYF. In nucleotides, the CDR3 is TGTGCCACCAGCAGAGTAGCGGGAGGCGGTTGGGAGACCCAGTACTTC.

In its sample, this clonotype was seen many times. The rearrangement joins TRBV4-1 to TRBJ2-7; 12 nucleotides align to TRBD2. The CDR3 runs 17 residues. Germline CDR1 is MGHRA and CDR2 is YSYEKL. V trimming: 0 bases; J trimming: 7 bases; junction bases outside the gene matches: 10. This CDR3 is CASSQEGLAGGPSEQYF. The CDR3 region has the DNA TGCGCCAGCAGCCAAGAGGGGCTAGCGGGAGGGCCTAGTGAGCAGTACTTC.

This clonotype has ten or more counts. The J gene is TRBJ1-2, the V gene TRBV9; no reliable D call. Trimming removed 4 bases at V and 0 bases at J, with 13 bases between. Germline V gene sequence: CDR1 SGDLS, CDR2 YYNGEE. The CDR3 contains 15 residues. CDR3 sequence: CASSPTHAANYGYTF. The DNA of the CDR3 is TGTGCCAGCAGCCCAACCCATGCAGCTAACTATGGCTACACCTTC.

This chain links TRBV6-5 with TRBJ2-5; possibly TRBD1 or TRBD2 for D (6 bases each). The germline V gene has CDR1 MNHEY and CDR2 SVGAGI. Trimming removed 5 bases at V and 8 bases at J, with 15 bases between. This CDR3 region has 13 residues. CDR3 nucleotides: TGTGCCAGCAGTAACGGGGGCGCGGTTACCCAGTACTTC. This gives the protein CASSNGGAVTQYF.

This clonotype has ten or more counts. V gene TRBV28 combines with J gene TRBJ2-7; tentatively, D is TRBD2 (6 bases). From germline, CDR1 is MDHEN and CDR2 SYDVKM. V lost 2 bases to trimming and J lost 6 bases, with 14 bases between them. The CDR3 spans 14 residues. The CDR3 loop is CASSLLREEVEQYF. DNA for the CDR3: TGTGCCAGCAGTTTACTGAGGGAGGAGGTCGAGCAGTACTTC.

The chain has TRBV12-3 or TRBV12-4 and TRBJ1-1; TRBD1 matches at 9 bases. The CDR3 loop spans 15 amino acids. With 8 bases clipped from V and 8 bases from J, the junction kept 15 bases outside the gene matches. The CDR3 DNA reads TGTGCCAGCTCTTCTCCCGGGACAGGGCGCGGGGAAGCTTTCTTT. It codes for CASSSPGTGRGEAFF.

This clonotype was picked up many times. The V and J genes are TRBV27 and TRBJ2-7; D gene unclear. Germline CDR1 is MNHEY and CDR2 is SMNVEV (reference sequence). The V gene lost 3 bases and the J gene lost 5 bases, with 5 bases spanning the gap. This CDR3 comprises 11 residues. The CDR3 bases are TGTGCCAGCAGTTTCCCTCACGAGCAGTACTTC. Translating gives CASSFPHEQYF.